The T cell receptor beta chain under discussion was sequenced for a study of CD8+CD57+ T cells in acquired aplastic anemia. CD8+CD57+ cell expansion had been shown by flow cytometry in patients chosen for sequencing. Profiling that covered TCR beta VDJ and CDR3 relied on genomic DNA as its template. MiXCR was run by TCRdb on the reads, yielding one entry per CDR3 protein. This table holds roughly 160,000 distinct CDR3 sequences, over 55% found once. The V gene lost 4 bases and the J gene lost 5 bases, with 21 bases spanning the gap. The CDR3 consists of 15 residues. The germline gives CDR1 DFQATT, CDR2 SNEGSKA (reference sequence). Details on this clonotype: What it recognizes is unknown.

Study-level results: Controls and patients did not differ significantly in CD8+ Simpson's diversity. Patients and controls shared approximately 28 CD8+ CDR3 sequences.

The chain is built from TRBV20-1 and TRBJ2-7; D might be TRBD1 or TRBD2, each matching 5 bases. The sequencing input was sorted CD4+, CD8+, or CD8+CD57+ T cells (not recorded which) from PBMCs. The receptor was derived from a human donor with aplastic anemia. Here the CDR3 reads CSANKGTAVGHEQYF. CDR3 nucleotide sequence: TGCAGTGCTAATAAAGGGACGGCGGTGGGCCACGAGCAGTACTTC.